A selection of T cell receptor beta chains follows, all from one sample in a study of spatial heterogeneity in lung cancer. MiXCR, run by TCRdb on the 5' RACE reads, gives a single entry per CDR3 protein. The data contain about 20,000 distinct CDR3 sequences, around 7% of them seen just once; the ten biggest clones take up 20% to 25%. Specimen: lung tumor tissue, collected at surgery. These TCRs come from a female donor with early-stage non-small cell lung cancer. Both conserved end residues are part of each CDR3. A D gene is named only where the DNA matches it firmly. The size of a clone is reported for some rows only, either as once, few or many, or as a class for expanded clones.

TRBJ2-7,NA,NA,TRBV6-2/TRBV6-3,TGTGCCAGCACTGAGGCCAGGGGAAGATACGAGCAGTACTTC,CASTEARGRYEQYF
TRBJ2-1,few,NA,TRBV10-2,TGCGCCACGCGAACAACACGGTACAATGAGCAGTTCTTC,CATRTTRYNEQFF
TRBJ1-2,few,NA,TRBV12-3/TRBV12-4,TGTGCCAGCAGTTTAGATGGGGACTATGGCTACACCTTC,CASSLDGDYGYTF
TRBJ1-1,many,NA,TRBV20-1,TGCAGTGCTTATCAGTTGAACACTGAAGCTTTCTTT,CSAYQLNTEAFF
TRBJ1-3,NA,NA,TRBV3-1,TGTGCCAGCAGCCAAATACAGGGTGTTTCTGGAAACACCATATATTTT,CASSQIQGVSGNTIYF
TRBJ2-3,NA,NA,TRBV30,TGTGCCTGGAGCGGCTACGGGGGGCGAAATACGCAGTATTTT,CAWSGYGGRNTQYF
TRBJ2-3,few,NA,TRBV9,TGTGCCAGCAGCGTAGTAACTGGAAGGGATACGCAGTATTTT,CASSVVTGRDTQYF
TRBJ1-3,medium-sized,NA,TRBV4-1,TGCGCCAGCAGCCAAGATCCCGTTCAGGCCCGCTCTGGAAACACCATATATTTT,CASSQDPVQARSGNTIYF
TRBJ2-1,many,NA,TRBV29-1,TGCAGCGTCCTTCCGGGAACGAGGAATGAGCAGTTCTTC,CSVLPGTRNEQFF
TRBJ2-7,many,NA,TRBV20-1,TGCAGTGCTAGCCTCGACAGCTCCTACGAGCAGTACTTC,CSASLDSSYEQYF
TRBJ1-1,few,TRBD1,TRBV12-3/TRBV12-4,TGTGCCAGCAGGTCGACAGGGCCGAACACTGAAGCTTTCTTT,CASRSTGPNTEAFF
TRBJ1-1,few,NA,TRBV12-3/TRBV12-4,TGTGCCAGCAGTTTACCGGACATGAACACTGAAGCTTTCTTT,CASSLPDMNTEAFF
TRBJ2-2,few,NA,TRBV3-1,TGTGCCAGCAGCCAAAGTCCATCTATCGGGGAGCTGTTTTTT,CASSQSPSIGELFF
TRBJ2-2,many,NA,TRBV6-5,TGTGCCAGCAGTTTAACGGACACCGGGGAGCTGTTTTTT,CASSLTDTGELFF
TRBJ2-3,many,TRBD2,TRBV20-1,TGCAGTGCTAGAGATGGGAGACTAGCGGGGGGGCCAGATACGCAGTATTTT,CSARDGRLAGGPDTQYF
TRBJ2-2,NA,NA,TRBV12-3/TRBV12-4,TGTGCCAGCAGGGGGACTCCTGGTGGCACCGGGGAGCTGTTTTTT,CASRGTPGGTGELFF
TRBJ1-2,few,NA,TRBV3-2,TGTGCCAGCAGCCAAGTTTTGACGAGCCGCGACTATGGCTACACCTTC,CASSQVLTSRDYGYTF
TRBJ1-1,many,NA,TRBV6-2/TRBV6-3,TGTGCCAGCAGTTTCACCAAAGGGGGACTAAACACTGAAGCTTTCTTT,CASSFTKGGLNTEAFF
TRBJ1-5,NA,NA,TRBV12-3/TRBV12-4,TGTGCCAGCAGTAAACAGGGCTCTCGAGGGCAGCCCCAGCATTTT,CASSKQGSRGQPQHF
TRBJ2-3,few,NA,TRBV12-3/TRBV12-4,TGTGCCAGCAGACAGCAGGGTGCCACAGATACGCAGTATTTT,CASRQQGATDTQYF
TRBJ2-3,many,TRBD2,TRBV11-2,TGTGCCAGCAGCTTAGATCCGAGCGGGGGGGCCACAGATACGCAGTATTTT,CASSLDPSGGATDTQYF
TRBJ1-4,medium-sized,NA,TRBV5-1,TGCGCCAGCAGCGGGACCGGGACGGGGGGTGAAAAACTGTTTTTT,CASSGTGTGGEKLFF
TRBJ2-7,few,NA,TRBV27,TGTGCCAGCAGCCCCGACTGGAATACCTACGAGCAGTACTTC,CASSPDWNTYEQYF
TRBJ2-3,many,TRBD2,TRBV11-2,TGTGCCAGCAGCTTAACAGGACTAGCGGGGGGGAGCACAGATACGCAGTATTTT,CASSLTGLAGGSTDTQYF
TRBJ1-2,many,NA,TRBV5-1,TGCGCCAGCAGCTTGGAGGGATTTGCCTATGGCTACACCTTC,CASSLEGFAYGYTF
TRBJ2-5,NA,TRBD2,TRBV20-1,TGCAGTGCCCCACGTGGCGGGGGGGCGATAGGGGCCCAGTACTTC,CSAPRGGGAIGAQYF
TRBJ1-1,NA,NA,TRBV6-1,TGTGCCAGCAGCGCCGAAAGTAGGACTGAAGCTTTCTTT,CASSAESRTEAFF
TRBJ2-5,many,TRBD1,TRBV25-1,TGTGCCAGCTCGGGACAGGGGATGGAGACCCAGTACTTC,CASSGQGMETQYF
TRBJ2-1,NA,NA,TRBV18,TGTGCCAGCTCACCAGAAGGGTACAATGAGCAGTTCTTC,CASSPEGYNEQFF
TRBJ2-3,few,NA,TRBV3-1,TGTGCCAGCAGCCAAGGCAGGACAGATACGCAGTATTTT,CASSQGRTDTQYF
TRBJ2-7,NA,TRBD2,TRBV7-9,TGTGCCAGCAGCCCCGGAGCGGGGGGCTACGAGCAGTACTTC,CASSPGAGGYEQYF
TRBJ1-2,many,TRBD1,TRBV5-1,TGCGCCAGCAGCCCTATGCTTGGGACAGGGTATGGCTACACCTTC,CASSPMLGTGYGYTF
TRBJ2-1,medium-sized,NA,TRBV24-1,TGTGCCACCAGTGATCCGGGACATAACAATGAGCAGTTCTTC,CATSDPGHNNEQFF
TRBJ2-3,NA,TRBD2,TRBV19,TGTGCCAGTAGTATATCGTTTCGGCGACTAGCGGGGCCCAGAGATACGCAGTATTTT,CASSISFRRLAGPRDTQYF
TRBJ2-1,NA,NA,TRBV20-1,TGCAGCCAATGGTCAGGGGCGGGAAGAATCCACAATGAGCAGTTCTTC,CSQWSGAGRIHNEQFF
TRBJ2-6,many,NA,TRBV19,TGTGCCAGTAGTATACCTTTTTCTTCCAGGGGAGGTGGGGCCAACGTCCTGACTTTC,CASSIPFSSRGGGANVLTF
TRBJ2-1,NA,NA,TRBV12-3/TRBV12-4,TGTGCCAGCAGTCCCCTCGGGGGGCGGGTTTACAATGAGCAGTTCTTC,CASSPLGGRVYNEQFF
TRBJ2-7,many,NA,TRBV7-8,TGTGCCAGCAGCTTCGAGAGCTACGAGCAGTACTTC,CASSFESYEQYF
TRBJ2-3,many,NA,TRBV5-8,TGTGCCAGCAGCCGGGTAGAGCTCCTCTTTAGCACAGATACGCAGTATTTT,CASSRVELLFSTDTQYF
TRBJ2-5,NA,TRBD2,TRBV29-1,TGCAGCGTTGCAGGGATAGCGGGAGACCAAGAGACCCAGTACTTC,CSVAGIAGDQETQYF
TRBJ2-2,NA,NA,TRBV12-3/TRBV12-4,TGTGCCAGCAGTCCAAACCACTCTGGCGGGGAGCTGTTTTTT,CASSPNHSGGELFF
TRBJ1-1,medium-sized,TRBD1,TRBV6-2/TRBV6-3,TGTGCCAGCACCGACGAGGGACAGGGGGCGAGTCGCTTT,CASTDEGQGASRF
TRBJ2-7,NA,NA,TRBV20-1,TGCAGTGCTAGAGGGTCTAGCGAACGGTACTTC,CSARGSSERYF
TRBJ1-1,many,NA,TRBV20-1,TGCAGTGGTATCCGACAGAATGAAGCTTTCTTT,CSGIRQNEAFF
TRBJ1-1,many,TRBD1,TRBV11-2,TGTGCCAGCAGCCATAAAGACAGGGGGCTCCCCAACACTGAAGCTTTCTTT,CASSHKDRGLPNTEAFF
TRBJ1-3,few,NA,TRBV7-3,TGTGCCAGCAGCTGCAGACGGTCCAACTCTGGAAACACCATATATTTT,CASSCRRSNSGNTIYF
TRBJ2-3,many,NA,TRBV9,TGTGCCAGCAGCGTCCGGACGGCTGTACCCGGTGCCGGCACAGATACGCAGTATTTT,CASSVRTAVPGAGTDTQYF
TRBJ1-5,few,NA,TRBV15,TGTGTCACCAGCAGTGCGGGCCCGGGGGGCCAGCATTTT,CVTSSAGPGGQHF
TRBJ2-3,many,TRBD2,TRBV5-1,TGCGCCAGCAGCCTACGGACTAGCGGGGGGTCAGATACGCAGTATTTT,CASSLRTSGGSDTQYF
TRBJ2-7,few,TRBD2,TRBV7-9,TGTGCCAGCAGCCCAGGGACTAGCGGGGGGCGGCGGTACTTC,CASSPGTSGGRRYF
TRBJ1-4,NA,NA,TRBV2,TGTGCCAGCAGTGGGAACACTCAGAAAGAAAAACTGTTTTTT,CASSGNTQKEKLFF
TRBJ1-2,many,TRBD1,TRBV10-2,TGCGCCAGCACTCCTAACAGGGGTAACTATGGCTACACCTTC,CASTPNRGNYGYTF
TRBJ2-3,NA,NA,TRBV20-1,TGCATCCCCCAGGCGGGGGGTAGGGGACAGGGCACAGATACGCAGTATTTT,CIPQAGGRGQGTDTQYF
TRBJ1-1,many,NA,TRBV28,TGTGCCAGCGGACGGATGGACACTGAAGCTTTCTTT,CASGRMDTEAFF
TRBJ2-4,many,NA,TRBV6-5,TGTGCCAGCAGTTTGGCGGGAAGGGCCAAAAACATTCAGTACTTC,CASSLAGRAKNIQYF
TRBJ1-5,few,NA,TRBV27,TGTGCCAGCAGTTTTAGGGGCAGGATTAATCAGCCCCAGCATTTT,CASSFRGRINQPQHF
TRBJ2-7,many,TRBD2,TRBV5-5,TGTGCCAGCAGCGAGGGACTAGCGGGGTCCTACGAGCAGTACTTC,CASSEGLAGSYEQYF
TRBJ2-5,many,TRBD2,TRBV11-1,TGTGCCAGCAGCTCCCAGAGTCTAGCGGGGGAAGAGACCCAGTACTTC,CASSSQSLAGEETQYF